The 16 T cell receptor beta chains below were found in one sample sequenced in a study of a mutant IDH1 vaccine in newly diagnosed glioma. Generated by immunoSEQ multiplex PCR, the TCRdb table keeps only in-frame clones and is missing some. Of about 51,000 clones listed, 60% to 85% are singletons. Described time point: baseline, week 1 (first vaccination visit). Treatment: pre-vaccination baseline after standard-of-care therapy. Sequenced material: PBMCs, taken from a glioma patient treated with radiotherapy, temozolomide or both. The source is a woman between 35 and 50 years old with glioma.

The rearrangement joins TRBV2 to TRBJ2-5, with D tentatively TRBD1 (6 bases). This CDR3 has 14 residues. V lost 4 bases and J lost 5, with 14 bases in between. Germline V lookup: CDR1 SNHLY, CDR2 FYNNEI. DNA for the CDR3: TGTGCCAGCAGTGGTCAGGGGATCCAGGAGACCCAGTACTTC. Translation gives CASSGQGIQETQYF. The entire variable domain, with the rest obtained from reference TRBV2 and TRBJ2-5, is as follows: EPEVTQTPSHQVTQMGQEVILRCVPISNHLYFYWYRQILGQKVEFLVSFYNNEISEKSEIFDDQFSVERPDGSNFTLKIRSTKLEDSAMYFCASSGQGIQETQYFGPGTRLLVL.

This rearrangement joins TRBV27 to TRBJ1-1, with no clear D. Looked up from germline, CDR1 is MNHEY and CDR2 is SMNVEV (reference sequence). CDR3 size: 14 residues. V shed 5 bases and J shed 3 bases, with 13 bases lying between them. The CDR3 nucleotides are TGTGCCAGCAGTACCCGAGCGAGGTACACTGAAGCTTTCTTT. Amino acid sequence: CASSTRARYTEAFF.

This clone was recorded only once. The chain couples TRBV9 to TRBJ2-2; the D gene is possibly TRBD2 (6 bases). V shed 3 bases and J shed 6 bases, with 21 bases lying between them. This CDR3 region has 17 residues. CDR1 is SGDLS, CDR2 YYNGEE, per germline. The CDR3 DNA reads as TGTGCCAGCAGCGGCCCTATTTGGACTACCTGGTCCGGGGAGCTGTTTTTT. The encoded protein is CASSGPIWTTWSGELFF.

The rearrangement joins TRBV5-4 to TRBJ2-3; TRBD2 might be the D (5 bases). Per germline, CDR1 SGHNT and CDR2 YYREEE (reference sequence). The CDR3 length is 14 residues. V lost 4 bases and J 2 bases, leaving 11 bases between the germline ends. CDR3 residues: CASSIGLVTDTQYF. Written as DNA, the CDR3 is TGTGCCAGCAGCATAGGACTGGTCACAGATACGCAGTATTTT.

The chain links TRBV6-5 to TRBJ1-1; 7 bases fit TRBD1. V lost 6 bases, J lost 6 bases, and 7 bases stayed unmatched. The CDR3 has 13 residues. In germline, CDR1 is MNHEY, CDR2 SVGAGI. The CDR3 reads CASSYPGGPEAFF. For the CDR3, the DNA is TGTGCCAGCAGCTACCCAGGGGGGCCTGAAGCTTTCTTT.

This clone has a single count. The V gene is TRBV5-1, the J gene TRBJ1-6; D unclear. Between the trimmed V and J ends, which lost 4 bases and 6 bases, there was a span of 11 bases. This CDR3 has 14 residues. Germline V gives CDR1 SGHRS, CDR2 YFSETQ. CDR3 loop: CASSPIGPNSPLHF. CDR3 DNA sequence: TGCGCCAGCAGCCCGATAGGGCCTAATTCACCCCTCCACTTT.

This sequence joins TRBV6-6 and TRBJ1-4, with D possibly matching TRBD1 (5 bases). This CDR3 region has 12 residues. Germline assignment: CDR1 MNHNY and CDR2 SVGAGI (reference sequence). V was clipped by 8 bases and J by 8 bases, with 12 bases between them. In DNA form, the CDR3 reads TGTGCCAGCTCTCAGGGTTTCGAAAAACTGTTTTTT. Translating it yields CASSQGFEKLFF.

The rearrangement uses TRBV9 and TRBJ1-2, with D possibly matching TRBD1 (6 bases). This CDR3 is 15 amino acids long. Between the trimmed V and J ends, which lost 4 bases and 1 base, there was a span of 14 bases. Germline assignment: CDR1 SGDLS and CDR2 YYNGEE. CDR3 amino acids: CASSPRTDSNYGYTF. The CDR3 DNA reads TGTGCCAGCAGCCCTCGGACAGACAGTAACTATGGCTACACCTTC.

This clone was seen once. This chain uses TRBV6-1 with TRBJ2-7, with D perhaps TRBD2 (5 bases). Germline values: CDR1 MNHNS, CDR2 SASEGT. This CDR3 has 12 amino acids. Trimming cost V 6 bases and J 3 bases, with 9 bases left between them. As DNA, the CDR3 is TGTGCCAGCAGCAATGACTACTACGAGCAGTACTTC. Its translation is CASSNDYYEQYF.

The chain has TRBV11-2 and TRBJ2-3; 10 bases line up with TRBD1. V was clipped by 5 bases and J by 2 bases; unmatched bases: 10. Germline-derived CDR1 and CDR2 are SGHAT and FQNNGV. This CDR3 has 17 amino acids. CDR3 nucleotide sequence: TGTGCCAGCAGCCACCGGCCCGGGACAGGGGTCACAGATACGCAGTATTTT. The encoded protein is CASSHRPGTGVTDTQYF.

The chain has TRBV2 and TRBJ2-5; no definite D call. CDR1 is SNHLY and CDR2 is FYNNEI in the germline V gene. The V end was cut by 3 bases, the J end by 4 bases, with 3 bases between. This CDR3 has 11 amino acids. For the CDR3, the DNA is TGTGCCAGCAGTGAGGGAGAGACCCAGTACTTC. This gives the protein CASSEGETQYF.

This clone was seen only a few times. In DNA, the CDR3 is TGCAGTGTCGCCGGATGTTGCTCTGGAAACACCATATATTTT. It yields the protein CSVAGCCSGNTIYF. The V gene is TRBV29-1, the J gene TRBJ1-3; D not resolved. The CDR3 is 14 residues long. The germline CDR1 and CDR2 sequences are SQVTM and ANQGSEA.

The CDR3 bases are TGTGCTAGTGGTTTGGTCCAGGACACTGAAGCTTTCTTT. Translated, it gives CASGLVQDTEAFF. The genes are TRBV12-5 and TRBJ1-1, with no clear D. V lost 0 bases and J lost 3, with 5 bases in between. Germline V gene data show CDR1 as LGHNT and CDR2 as FRNRAP. CDR3 length: 13 amino acids. Drawing the rest from reference TRBV12-5 and TRBJ1-1, the complete variable domain is DARVTQTPRHKVTEMGQEVTMRCQPILGHNTVFWYRQTMMQGLELLAYFRNRAPLDDSGMPKDRFSAEMPDATLATLKIQPSEPRDSAVYFCASGLVQDTEAFFGQGTRLTVV.

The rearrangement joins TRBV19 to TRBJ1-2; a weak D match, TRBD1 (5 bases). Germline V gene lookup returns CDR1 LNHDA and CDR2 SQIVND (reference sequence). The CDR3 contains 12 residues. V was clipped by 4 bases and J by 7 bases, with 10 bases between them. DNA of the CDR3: TGTGCCAGTAGTACAGGGATGGGTGGCTACACCTTC. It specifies CASSTGMGGYTF.

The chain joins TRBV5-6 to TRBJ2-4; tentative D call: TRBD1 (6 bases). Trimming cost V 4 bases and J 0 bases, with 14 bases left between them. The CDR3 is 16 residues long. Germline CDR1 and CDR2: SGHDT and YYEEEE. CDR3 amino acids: CASSGGLDRAKNIQYF. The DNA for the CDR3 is TGTGCCAGCAGCGGTGGGCTGGACAGAGCCAAAAACATTCAGTACTTC.

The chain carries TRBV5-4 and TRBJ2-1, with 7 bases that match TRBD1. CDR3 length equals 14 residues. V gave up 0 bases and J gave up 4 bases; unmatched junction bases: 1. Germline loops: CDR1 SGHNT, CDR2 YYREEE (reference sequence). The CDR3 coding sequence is TGTGCCAGCAGCTTGGCGGGACAGTACAATGAGCAGTTCTTC. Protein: CASSLAGQYNEQFF. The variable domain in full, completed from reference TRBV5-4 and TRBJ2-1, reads ETGVTQSPTHLIKTRGQQVTLRCSSQSGHNTVSWYQQALGQGPQFIFQYYREEENGRGNFPPRFSGLQFPNYSSELNVNALELDDSALYLCASSLAGQYNEQFFGPGTRLTVL.